A selection of T cell receptor beta chains follows, all from one sample in a study of blood T cell repertoires in COVID-19. The repertoire was sequenced with immunoSEQ multiplex PCR; TCRdb's copy has only in-frame clones and lacks some. The data contain 350,000 to 550,000 clones, approximately 90% of them singletons. The sequenced sample was PBMCs or T cells enriched from blood (not recorded which). All receptors come from a woman aged 18-29 years with acute COVID-19. Each CDR3 is given with its conserved first and last residue. Each record gives: V gene, J gene, CDR3 protein.

v_call: TRBV5-1
j_call: TRBJ1-4
cdr3_aa: CASSLGASPNEKLFF

v_call: TRBV11-2
j_call: TRBJ1-2
cdr3_aa: CASSLLRQNNYGYTF

v_call: TRBV18
j_call: TRBJ1-2
cdr3_aa: CASSSKGKDYGYTF

v_call: TRBV7-2
j_call: TRBJ2-5
cdr3_aa: CASSLTASRAQTQYF

v_call: TRBV5-1
j_call: TRBJ1-2
cdr3_aa: CASTGQGSGNGYTF

v_call: TRBV12-5
j_call: TRBJ1-1
cdr3_aa: CASGFTVRGTEAFF

v_call: TRBV7-9
j_call: TRBJ1-1
cdr3_aa: CASFRERMGEAFF

v_call: TRBV3-1/TRBV3-2
j_call: TRBJ2-7
cdr3_aa: CASSQGRGSALAGRGKQTYEQYF

v_call: TRBV6-2/TRBV6-3
j_call: TRBJ2-7
cdr3_aa: CASSYSGNLMSEQYF

v_call: TRBV2
j_call: TRBJ2-7
cdr3_aa: CASSEEASSYEQYF

v_call: TRBV5-4
j_call: TRBJ2-5
cdr3_aa: CASSPTGEETQYF

v_call: TRBV7-9
j_call: TRBJ1-5
cdr3_aa: CASSLDSSFNQPQHF

v_call: TRBV10-3
j_call: TRBJ1-1
cdr3_aa: CAISEAGDTEAFF

v_call: TRBV2
j_call: TRBJ2-1
cdr3_aa: CASIFQGDTEQFF

v_call: TRBV9
j_call: TRBJ2-5
cdr3_aa: CASKGPGETQYF

v_call: TRBV3-1/TRBV3-2
j_call: TRBJ2-3
cdr3_aa: CASSQVTSSGGASDTQYF

v_call: TRBV5-4
j_call: TRBJ2-1
cdr3_aa: CASSSNSGDELF

v_call: TRBV10-3
j_call: TRBJ2-7
cdr3_aa: CAISELSREQYF

v_call: TRBV7-2
j_call: TRBJ1-4
cdr3_aa: CASSLVAGGGEKLFF

v_call: TRBV29-1
j_call: TRBJ2-3
cdr3_aa: CSVGDRDPSQYF

v_call: TRBV11-2
j_call: TRBJ1-6
cdr3_aa: CASSPWTGSNSPLHF

v_call: TRBV7-2
j_call: TRBJ2-3
cdr3_aa: CATSDRLADLIRADTQYF

v_call: TRBV2
j_call: TRBJ2-7
cdr3_aa: CATEVGPYEQYF

v_call: TRBV10-3
j_call: TRBJ2-7
cdr3_aa: CAISESGDSYEQYF

v_call: TRBV5-1
j_call: TRBJ2-3
cdr3_aa: CASSLALLAGNTDTQYF

v_call: TRBV6-5
j_call: TRBJ1-5
cdr3_aa: CASRQGIYSNQPQHF

v_call: TRBV7-9
j_call: TRBJ1-4
cdr3_aa: CASSSGGEREKLFF

v_call: TRBV10-3
j_call: TRBJ2-7
cdr3_aa: CAISESGLEQYF

v_call: TRBV28
j_call: TRBJ2-5
cdr3_aa: CASSNFGLQETQYF

v_call: TRBV7-8
j_call: TRBJ2-7
cdr3_aa: CASTLTSGFDEQYF

v_call: TRBV2
j_call: TRBJ1-2
cdr3_aa: CASSPGTGRYTF

v_call: TRBV19
j_call: TRBJ2-1
cdr3_aa: CASSTSPPLLAGGYNEQFF

v_call: TRBV6-5
j_call: TRBJ2-1
cdr3_aa: CASRPTGYSYNEQFF

v_call: TRBV4-1
j_call: TRBJ1-6
cdr3_aa: CASSQAGTGGNSPLHF

v_call: TRBV27
j_call: TRBJ1-4
cdr3_aa: CASSFGQGLRELFF

v_call: TRBV28
j_call: TRBJ2-4
cdr3_aa: CASSLEGDLAKNIQYF

v_call: TRBV7-9
j_call: TRBJ1-2
cdr3_aa: CASSLADTAGGYTF

v_call: TRBV2
j_call: TRBJ2-1
cdr3_aa: CASRGLAGGYEQFF

v_call: TRBV28
j_call: TRBJ1-5
cdr3_aa: CASSLYPFLHRDFELPQHF

v_call: TRBV27
j_call: TRBJ2-2
cdr3_aa: CASTLKWRTAKNTGELFF

v_call: TRBV18
j_call: TRBJ2-3
cdr3_aa: CASSPGRDTQYF

v_call: TRBV6-1
j_call: TRBJ2-1
cdr3_aa: CASSEMAGLGNEQFF

v_call: TRBV30
j_call: TRBJ1-1
cdr3_aa: CAWRADRANTEAFF

v_call: TRBV14
j_call: TRBJ1-3
cdr3_aa: CASSQVHSGNTIYF

v_call: TRBV6-6
j_call: TRBJ2-5
cdr3_aa: CASSYSERGGQYF

v_call: TRBV5-1
j_call: TRBJ2-7
cdr3_aa: CASSLSRGSYEQYF

v_call: TRBV7-9
j_call: TRBJ1-3
cdr3_aa: CASAAVNSGNTIYF

v_call: TRBV18
j_call: TRBJ1-1
cdr3_aa: CASGDRARNTEAFF

v_call: TRBV29-1
j_call: TRBJ1-2
cdr3_aa: CSGSGQGQGYTF